This TCR beta chain was recovered during a study of cytomegalovirus exposure and HLA in healthy donors. Study summary: A prior study identified 110 million or so unique TCR beta sequences from 150 million to 200 million T cells. Overall study results and limits: CMV antigen specificity of a few CMV-associated chains was confirmed in vitro. When a later analysis was performed, an Asian-associated ancestry cluster reportedly had fewer N-insertions than the approximately 680-donor mean.

Vbeta (60) and Jbeta (13) primers were used in the PCR. Some clones are missing from TCRdb's copy, which holds only in-frame ones; the method was immunoSEQ multiplex PCR. In the table there are around 63,000 clones, roughly 84% of which are singletons. The germline gives CDR1 MNHEY, CDR2 SMNVEV (reference sequence). The CDR3 has 14 residues. V lost 3 bases, J lost 6 bases, and 5 bases stayed unmatched. About this clone: As yet, its antigen is unknown.

The clonotype originates from a woman aged 25 to 39 in good health and CMV-seronegative. Sample: PBMCs. The rearrangement joins TRBV27 to TRBJ2-1; 7 bases match TRBD2. CDR3 sequence: CASSLTGGINEQFF. CDR3 sequence (DNA): TGTGCCAGCAGTTTGACGGGAGGAATCAATGAGCAGTTCTTC.